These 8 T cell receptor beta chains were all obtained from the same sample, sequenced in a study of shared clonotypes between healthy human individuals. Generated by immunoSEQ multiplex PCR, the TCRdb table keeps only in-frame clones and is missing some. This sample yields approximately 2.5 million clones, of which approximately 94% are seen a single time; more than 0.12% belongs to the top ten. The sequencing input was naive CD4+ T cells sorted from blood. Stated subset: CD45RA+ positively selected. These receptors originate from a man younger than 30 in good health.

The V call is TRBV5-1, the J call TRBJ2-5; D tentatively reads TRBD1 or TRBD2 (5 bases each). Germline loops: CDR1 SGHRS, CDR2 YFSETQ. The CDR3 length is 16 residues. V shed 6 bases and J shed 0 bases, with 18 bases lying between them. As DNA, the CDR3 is TGCGCCAGCACCGGGACCCAAGGTCTATACCAAGAGACCCAGTACTTC. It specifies CASTGTQGLYQETQYF.

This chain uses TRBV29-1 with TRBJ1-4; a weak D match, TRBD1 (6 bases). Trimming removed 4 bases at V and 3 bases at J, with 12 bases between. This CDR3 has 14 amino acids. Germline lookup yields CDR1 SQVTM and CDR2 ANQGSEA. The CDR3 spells CSVVQGAANEKLFF. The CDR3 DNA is TGCAGCGTTGTACAGGGTGCAGCTAATGAAAAACTGTTTTTT.

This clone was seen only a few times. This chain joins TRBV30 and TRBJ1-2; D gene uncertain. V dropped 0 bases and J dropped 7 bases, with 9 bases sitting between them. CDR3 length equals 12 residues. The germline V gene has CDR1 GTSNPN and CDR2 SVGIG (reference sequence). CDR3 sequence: CAWSVQSGGYTF. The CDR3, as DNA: TGTGCCTGGAGTGTACAGTCCGGTGGCTACACCTTC.

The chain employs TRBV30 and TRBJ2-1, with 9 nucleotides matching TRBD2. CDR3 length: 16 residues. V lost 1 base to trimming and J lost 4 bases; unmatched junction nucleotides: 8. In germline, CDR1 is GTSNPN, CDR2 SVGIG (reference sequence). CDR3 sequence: CAWSGLLAGKYNEQFF. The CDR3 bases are TGTGCCTGGAGTGGTCTTCTAGCGGGGAAATACAATGAGCAGTTCTTC.

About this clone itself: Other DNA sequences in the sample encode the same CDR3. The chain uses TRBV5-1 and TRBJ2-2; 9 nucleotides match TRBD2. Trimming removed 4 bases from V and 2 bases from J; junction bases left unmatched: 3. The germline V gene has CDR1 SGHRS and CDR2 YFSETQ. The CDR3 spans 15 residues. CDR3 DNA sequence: TGCGCCAGCAGCCTTCTAGCGGGAAACACCGGGGAGCTGTTTTTT. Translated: CASSLLAGNTGELFF.

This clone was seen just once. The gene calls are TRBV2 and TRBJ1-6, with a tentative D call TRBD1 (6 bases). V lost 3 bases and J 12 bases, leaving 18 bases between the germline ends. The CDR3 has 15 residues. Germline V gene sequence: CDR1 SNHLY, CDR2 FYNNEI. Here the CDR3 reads CASSEHRLAGEPLHF. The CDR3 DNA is TGTGCCAGCAGTGAGCACCGTCTAGCAGGGGAACCCCTCCACTTT.

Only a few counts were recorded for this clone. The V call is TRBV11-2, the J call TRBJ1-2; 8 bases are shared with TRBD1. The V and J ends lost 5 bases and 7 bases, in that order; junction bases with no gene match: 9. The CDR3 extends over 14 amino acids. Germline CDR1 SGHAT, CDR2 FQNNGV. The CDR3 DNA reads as TGTGCCAGCAGCCCCCTGACCGGGACAGGTGGCTACACCTTC. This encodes CASSPLTGTGGYTF.

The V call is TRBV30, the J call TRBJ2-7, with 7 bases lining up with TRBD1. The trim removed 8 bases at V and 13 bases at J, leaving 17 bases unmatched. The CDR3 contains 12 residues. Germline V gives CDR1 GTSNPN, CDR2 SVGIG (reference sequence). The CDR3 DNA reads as TGTGCCGGAACCTCGACAGGGAGCAATAGATACTTC. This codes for CAGTSTGSNRYF.